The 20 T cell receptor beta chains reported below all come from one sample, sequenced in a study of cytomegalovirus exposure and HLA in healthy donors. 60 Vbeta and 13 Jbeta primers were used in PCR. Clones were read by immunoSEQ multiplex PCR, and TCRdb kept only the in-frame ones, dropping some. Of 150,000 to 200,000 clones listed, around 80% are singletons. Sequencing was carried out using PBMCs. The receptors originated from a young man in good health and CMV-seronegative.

The DNA of the CDR3 is TGTGCCAGCAGCTTAGGGGGAGGGCCGTACGAGCAGTACTTC. It specifies CASSLGGGPYEQYF. The V and J genes are TRBV11-2 and TRBJ2-7; TRBD2 matches 7 bases. V shed 1 base, J shed 4 bases, and the junction held 4 bases outside the gene matches. This CDR3 is 14 amino acids long. Germline values: CDR1 SGHAT, CDR2 FQNNGV. The full variable domain, completed using reference TRBV11-2 and TRBJ2-7, is EAGVAQSPRYKIIEKRQSVAFWCNPISGHATLYWYQQILGQGPKLLIQFQNNGVVDDSQLPKDRFSAERLKGVDSTLKIQPAKLEDSAVYLCASSLGGGPYEQYFGPGTRLTVT.

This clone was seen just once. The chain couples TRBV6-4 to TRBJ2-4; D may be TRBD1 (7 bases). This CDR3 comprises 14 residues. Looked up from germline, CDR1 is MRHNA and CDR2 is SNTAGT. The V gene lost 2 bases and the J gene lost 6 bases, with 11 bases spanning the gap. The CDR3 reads CASSDGGGANIQYF. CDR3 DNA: TGTGCCAGCAGTGACGGAGGGGGCGCAAACATTCAGTACTTC.

The DNA for the CDR3 is TGTGCCAGCAGTTTAAACGCGGGGGCACTCACAGATACGCAGTATTTT. Translated: CASSLNAGALTDTQYF. The rearrangement links TRBV28 to TRBJ2-3, with a possible D match to TRBD2 (7 bases). Trimming cost V 2 bases and J 2 bases, with 14 bases left between them. The CDR3 loop spans 16 amino acids. Germline V lookup: CDR1 MDHEN, CDR2 SYDVKM.

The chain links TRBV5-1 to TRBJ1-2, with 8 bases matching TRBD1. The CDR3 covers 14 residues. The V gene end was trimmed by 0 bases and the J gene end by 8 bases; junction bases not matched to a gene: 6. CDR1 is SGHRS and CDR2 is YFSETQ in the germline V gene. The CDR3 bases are TGCGCCAGCAGCTTGGCCCAGGGGGCGGAAGGCTACACCTTC. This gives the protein CASSLAQGAEGYTF. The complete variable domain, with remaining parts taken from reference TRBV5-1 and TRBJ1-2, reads KAGVTQTPRYLIKTRGQQVTLSCSPISGHRSVSWYQQTPGQGLQFLFEYFSETQRNKGNFPGRFSGRQFSNSRSEMNVSTLELGDSALYLCASSLAQGAEGYTFGSGTRLTVV.

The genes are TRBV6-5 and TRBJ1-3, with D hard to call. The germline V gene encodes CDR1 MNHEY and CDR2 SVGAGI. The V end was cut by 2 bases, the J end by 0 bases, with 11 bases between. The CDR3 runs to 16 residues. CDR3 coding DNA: TGTGCCAGCAGTTACGACTCGGGAAGCTCTGGAAACACCATATATTTT. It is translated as CASSYDSGSSGNTIYF.

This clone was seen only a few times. The CDR3 coding sequence is TGTGCCAGTACGCCCTATCAGGGGTACTATGGCTACACCTTC. Protein: CASTPYQGYYGYTF. This rearrangement joins TRBV19 to TRBJ1-2, with D perhaps matching TRBD1 (6 bases). This CDR3 comprises 14 residues. The germline V and J ends were trimmed by 7 bases and 3 bases, with 15 bases remaining between them. CDR1 and CDR2 from the germline V gene are LNHDA and SQIVND (reference sequence). The entire variable domain, with the rest obtained from reference TRBV19 and TRBJ1-2, is as follows: DGGITQSPKYLFRKEGQNVTLSCEQNLNHDAMYWYRQDPGQGLRLIYYSQIVNDFQKGDIAEGYSVSREKKESFPLTVTSAQKNPTAFYLCASTPYQGYYGYTFGSGTRLTVV.

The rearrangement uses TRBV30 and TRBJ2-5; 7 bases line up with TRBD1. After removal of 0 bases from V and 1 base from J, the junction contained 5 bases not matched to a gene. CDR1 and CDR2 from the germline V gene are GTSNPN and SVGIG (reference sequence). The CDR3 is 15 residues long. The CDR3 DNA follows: TGTGCCTGGAGTGTGAAGGGACAGTCCCAAGAGACCCAGTACTTC. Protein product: CAWSVKGQSQETQYF.

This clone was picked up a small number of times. CDR3 DNA sequence: TGTGCCAGCAGCCCCGGACAGGGCAGGACTAATGAAAAACTGTTTTTT. This encodes CASSPGQGRTNEKLFF. The chain is built from TRBV9 and TRBJ1-4, with 8 bases aligning to TRBD1. The V gene's germline CDR1 is SGDLS and CDR2 YYNGEE. The ends lost 4 bases at V and 2 bases at J; junction bases unmatched: 7. This CDR3 region has 16 residues.

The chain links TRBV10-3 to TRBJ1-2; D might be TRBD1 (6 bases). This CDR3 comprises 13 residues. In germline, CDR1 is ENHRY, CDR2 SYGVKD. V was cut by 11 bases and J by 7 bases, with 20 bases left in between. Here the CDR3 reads CAAERDKEVGYTF. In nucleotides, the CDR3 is TGTGCCGCAGAAAGGGACAAGGAGGTTGGCTACACCTTC.

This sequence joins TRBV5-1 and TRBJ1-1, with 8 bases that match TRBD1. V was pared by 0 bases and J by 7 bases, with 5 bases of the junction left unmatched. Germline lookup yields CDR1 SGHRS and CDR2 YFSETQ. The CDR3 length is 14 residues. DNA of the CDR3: TGCGCCAGCAGCTTGGGACAGGGGATCAGTGAAGCTTTCTTT. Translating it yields CASSLGQGISEAFF.

The CDR3 sequence: CASKRQGASTDTQYF. CDR3 coding DNA: TGCGCCAGCAAACGACAGGGCGCGAGCACAGATACGCAGTATTTT. This sequence joins TRBV5-1 and TRBJ2-3, with 7 positions matching TRBD1. V shed 6 bases and J 0 bases; nucleotides not matched to a gene: 7. From germline, CDR1 is SGHRS and CDR2 YFSETQ. The CDR3 is 15 amino acids.

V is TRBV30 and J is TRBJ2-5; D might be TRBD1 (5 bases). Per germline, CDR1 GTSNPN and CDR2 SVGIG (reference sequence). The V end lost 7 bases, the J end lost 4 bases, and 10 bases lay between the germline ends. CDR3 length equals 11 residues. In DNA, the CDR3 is TGTGCCTTGGGGCGCGGAGAGACCCAGTACTTC. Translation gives CALGRGETQYF.

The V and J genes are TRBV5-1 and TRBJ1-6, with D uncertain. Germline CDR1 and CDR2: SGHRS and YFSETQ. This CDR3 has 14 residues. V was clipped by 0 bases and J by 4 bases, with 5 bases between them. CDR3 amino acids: CASSLGQYNSPLHF. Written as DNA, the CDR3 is TGCGCCAGCAGCTTGGGACAATATAATTCACCCCTCCACTTT. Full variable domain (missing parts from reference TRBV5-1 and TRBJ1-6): KAGVTQTPRYLIKTRGQQVTLSCSPISGHRSVSWYQQTPGQGLQFLFEYFSETQRNKGNFPGRFSGRQFSNSRSEMNVSTLELGDSALYLCASSLGQYNSPLHFGNGTRLTVT.

CDR3 region: CASSQDVVFYTGELFF. CDR3 coding DNA: TGCGCCAGCAGCCAAGATGTCGTCTTCTACACCGGGGAGCTGTTTTTT. The V and J genes are TRBV4-1 and TRBJ2-2, with unresolved D. Deletions cut 0 bases from V and 3 bases from J, with 11 bases between. Germline lookup yields CDR1 MGHRA and CDR2 YSYEKL. CDR3 size: 16 residues.

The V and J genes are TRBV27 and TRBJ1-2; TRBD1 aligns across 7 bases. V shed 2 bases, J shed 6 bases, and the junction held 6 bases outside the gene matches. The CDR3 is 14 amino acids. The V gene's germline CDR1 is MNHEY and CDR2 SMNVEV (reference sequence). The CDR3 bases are TGTGCCAGCAGTTTAAATCCAGGGGGTAATGGCTACACCTTC. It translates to CASSLNPGGNGYTF.

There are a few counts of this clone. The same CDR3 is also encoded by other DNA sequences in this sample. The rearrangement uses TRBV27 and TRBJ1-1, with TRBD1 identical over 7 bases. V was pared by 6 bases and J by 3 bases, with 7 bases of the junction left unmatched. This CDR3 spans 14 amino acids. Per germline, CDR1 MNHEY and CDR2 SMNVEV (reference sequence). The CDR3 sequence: CASSLQGRYTEAFF. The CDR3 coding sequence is TGTGCCAGCAGCCTACAGGGGAGGTACACTGAAGCTTTCTTT.

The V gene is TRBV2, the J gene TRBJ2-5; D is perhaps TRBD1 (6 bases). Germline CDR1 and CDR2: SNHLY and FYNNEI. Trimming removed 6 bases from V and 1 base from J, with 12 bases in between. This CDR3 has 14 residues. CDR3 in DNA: TGTGCCAGCAGGGACAGCCATACCCAAGAGACCCAGTACTTC. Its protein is CASRDSHTQETQYF. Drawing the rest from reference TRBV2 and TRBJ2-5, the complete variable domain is EPEVTQTPSHQVTQMGQEVILRCVPISNHLYFYWYRQILGQKVEFLVSFYNNEISEKSEIFDDQFSVERPDGSNFTLKIRSTKLEDSAMYFCASRDSHTQETQYFGPGTRLLVL.

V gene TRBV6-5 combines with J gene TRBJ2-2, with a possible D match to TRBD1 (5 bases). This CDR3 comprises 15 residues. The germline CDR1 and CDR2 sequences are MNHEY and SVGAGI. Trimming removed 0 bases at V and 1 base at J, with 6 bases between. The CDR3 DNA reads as TGTGCCAGCAGTTACTCGACAGTGAACACCGGGGAGCTGTTTTTT. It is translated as CASSYSTVNTGELFF.

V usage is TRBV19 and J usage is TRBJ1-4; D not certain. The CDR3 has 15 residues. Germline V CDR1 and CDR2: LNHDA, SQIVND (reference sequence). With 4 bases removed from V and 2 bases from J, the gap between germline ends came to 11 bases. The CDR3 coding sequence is TGTGCCAGTAGTACTTTTGGTACTACTAATGAAAAACTGTTTTTT. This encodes CASSTFGTTNEKLFF.

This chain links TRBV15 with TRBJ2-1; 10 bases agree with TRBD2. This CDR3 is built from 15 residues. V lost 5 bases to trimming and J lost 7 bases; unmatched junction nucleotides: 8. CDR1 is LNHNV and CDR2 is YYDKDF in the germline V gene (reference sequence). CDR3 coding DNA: TGTGCCACCAGCGGAGCGGGAGGGGGATCAAATGAGCAGTTCTTC. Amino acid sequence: CATSGAGGGSNEQFF.